This T cell receptor (beta chain) was obtained from a study of T cell changes during pregnancy in multiple sclerosis. This clone was detected once. The data were produced by immunoSEQ multiplex PCR, yet TCRdb's version contains in-frame clones alone and is incomplete. This sample has some 38,000 clones; 70% to 90% occur once, and the top ten carry about 7%. V was cut by 7 bases and J by 3 bases, with 12 bases left in between. Germline V gives CDR1 MDHEN, CDR2 SYDVKM. The CDR3 has 14 amino acids. The sequenced sample was CD8+ T cells from peripheral blood mononuclear cells, obtained in the third trimester of pregnancy. This TCR was recovered from a female donor with multiple sclerosis, enrolled in a pregnancy study. The chain links TRBV28 to TRBJ2-2; possible D gene TRBD1, 6 bases. CDR3 sequence (DNA): TGTGCCAGCACCCTAACAGGGCACACCGGGGAGCTGTTTTTT. Translated, it gives CASTLTGHTGELFF.